This T cell receptor (beta chain) comes out of a study of read filtering for tumor transcriptome and immune sequencing. This library used approximately 390 ng RNA and molecular barcoded adaptors spanning alpha/delta and beta/gamma chains. TCRdb reanalysed the reads using MiXCR and keeps one entry per CDR3 protein. Of around 140,000 distinct CDR3 sequences listed, over 10% are singletons. At least ten counts were recorded for this clonotype. Germline CDR1 and CDR2: SGHAT and FQNNGV. Between the trimmed V and J ends, which lost 5 bases and 4 bases, there was a span of 18 bases. CDR3 size: 15 residues. The chain combines TRBV11-2 with TRBJ2-7; D remains ambiguous. The receptor comes from a donor aged 40 or older with multiple myeloma. Sequences were obtained from a population of CD138-negative cells sorted from bone marrow. CDR3 loop: CASSINGAVWYEQYF. The DNA for the CDR3 is TGTGCCAGCAGCATAAATGGCGCAGTTTGGTACGAGCAGTACTTC. The full variable domain, its missing parts supplied by reference TRBV11-2 and TRBJ2-7, is EAGVAQSPRYKIIEKRQSVAFWCNPISGHATLYWYQQILGQGPKLLIQFQNNGVVDDSQLPKDRFSAERLKGVDSTLKIQPAKLEDSAVYLCASSINGAVWYEQYFGPGTRLTVT.